These 10 T cell receptor beta chains were sequenced from one sample in a study of CD8+ T cells in alopecia areata. Treatment specified: oral pan-JAK inhibitor, 5-10 mg twice daily. Once RNA had been extracted, it was reverse transcribed into cDNA to act as the sequencing template. The data were produced by immunoSEQ multiplex PCR, yet TCRdb's version contains in-frame clones alone and is incomplete. Among some 130,000 clones, more than 45% were seen once, and the ten largest hold roughly 0.5%. This sample comprised CD4+ T cells sorted from blood, obtained at week 4, from a patient treated with tofacitinib. The receptors come from a human donor with alopecia areata.

Only a few counts were recorded for this clone. The rearrangement joins TRBV30 to TRBJ1-3; D might be TRBD1 (5 bases). CDR3 length: 15 amino acids. V was clipped by 1 base and J by 2 bases, with 12 bases between them. Germline V gene lookup returns CDR1 GTSNPN and CDR2 SVGIG (reference sequence). This CDR3 reads CAWSGKGLAGNTIYF. CDR3 nucleotide sequence: TGTGCCTGGAGTGGAAAGGGACTAGCTGGAAACACCATATATTTT.

The sample holds a few counts of this clone. This chain connects TRBV2 to TRBJ1-1, with D unclear. Per germline, CDR1 SNHLY and CDR2 FYNNEI. V was pared by 6 bases and J by 1 base, with 9 bases between. This CDR3 is 13 amino acids long. The CDR3 protein is CASSVEGNTEAFF. The CDR3 DNA reads as TGTGCCAGCAGCGTGGAAGGGAACACTGAAGCTTTCTTT.

This clone has only a few counts. The V gene is TRBV5-6, the J gene TRBJ2-2; possibly TRBD1 for D (6 bases). This CDR3 spans 15 amino acids. V shed 2 bases and J shed 2 bases, with 10 bases lying between them. In germline, CDR1 is SGHDT, CDR2 YYEEEE. CDR3 loop: CASSFTGRNTGELFF. Here the CDR3 DNA reads TGTGCCAGCAGCTTTACAGGGCGCAACACCGGGGAGCTGTTTTTT.

This clone appeared many times. The V call is TRBV21-1, the J call TRBJ2-2; the DNA was not used to check the table's D call, TRBD2. TRBV21-1 is listed as a pseudogene. CDR3 length: 16 residues. The CDR3 here is CASSKKERPLPGELFF. The CDR3 region has the DNA TGTGCCAGCAGCAAAAAGGAGAGACCCCTTCCCGGGGAGCTGTTTTTT.

The chain recombines TRBV29-1 with TRBJ1-5; a weak D match, TRBD1 (6 bases). V dropped 6 bases and J dropped 5 bases, with 14 bases sitting between them. The CDR3 loop spans 13 amino acids. Germline V gives CDR1 SQVTM, CDR2 ANQGSEA. CDR3 region: CSVGGARDQPQHF. CDR3 nucleotide sequence: TGCAGCGTGGGGGGGGCCAGGGATCAGCCCCAGCATTTT.

J is TRBJ2-7 and V is TRBV11-2; TRBD2 aligns across 15 bases. After removal of 4 bases from V and 11 bases from J, the junction contained 6 bases not matched to a gene. The CDR3 is made up of 14 amino acids. In germline, CDR1 is SGHAT, CDR2 FQNNGV. As DNA, the CDR3 is TGTGCCAGCAGCTCCCCGGGACTAGCGGGGGGAAAGTACTTC. Translation: CASSSPGLAGGKYF. Full variable domain (remainder filled in from reference TRBV11-2 and TRBJ2-7): EAGVAQSPRYKIIEKRQSVAFWCNPISGHATLYWYQQILGQGPKLLIQFQNNGVVDDSQLPKDRFSAERLKGVDSTLKIQPAKLEDSAVYLCASSSPGLAGGKYFGPGTRLTVT.

The rearrangement links TRBV6-5 to TRBJ2-7, with TRBD2 identical over 7 bases. V shed 2 bases, J shed 2 bases, and the junction held 6 bases outside the gene matches. Per germline, CDR1 MNHEY and CDR2 SVGAGI. The CDR3 consists of 15 residues. In DNA, the CDR3 is TGTGCCAGCAGTTACCGCCGGGGACTAACCTACGAGCAGTACTTC. It specifies CASSYRRGLTYEQYF.

This rearrangement joins TRBV6-1 to TRBJ1-2, with D perhaps TRBD1 (5 bases). Trimming removed 1 base from V and 4 bases from J, with 16 bases in between. The CDR3 is 16 residues long. Germline V CDR1 and CDR2: MNHNS, SASEGT. The CDR3 DNA is TGTGCCAGCAGTGAAGTTGCTTGGCAGGGCGGCTATGGCTACACCTTC. Protein product: CASSEVAWQGGYGYTF.

V usage is TRBV25-1 and J usage is TRBJ2-5; the match to TRBD2 covers 15 bases. CDR1 and CDR2 from the germline V gene are MGHDK and SYGVNS. Losses at the gene ends were 4 bases for V and 9 bases for J; bases not matched to a gene: 3. This CDR3 is built from 14 residues. The CDR3 nucleotides read TGTGCCAGCAGTGGGACTAGCGGGAGGGTCCCCCAGTACTTC. It is translated as CASSGTSGRVPQYF.

This chain links TRBV30 with TRBJ2-2, with 7 bases matching TRBD2. The V gene's germline CDR1 is GTSNPN and CDR2 SVGIG (reference sequence). The J segment lost 6 bases and the V segment lost 1 base, leaving 2 bases of the junction unmatched. The CDR3 has 13 residues. The CDR3 here is CAWSGAGAGELFF. The CDR3 region has the DNA TGTGCCTGGAGTGGGGCGGGAGCCGGGGAGCTGTTTTTT. Full variable domain (outside the CDR3, taken from reference TRBV30 and TRBJ2-2): SQTIHQWPATLVQPVGSPLSLECTVEGTSNPNLYWYRQAAGRGLQLLFYSVGIGQISSEVPQNLSASRPQDRQFILSSKKLLLSDSGFYLCAWSGAGAGELFFGEGSRLTVL.